The clone carrying this T cell receptor beta chain was seen a single time. This specimen comes from a study of blood T cell repertoires in COVID-19. Study in general: The origin of the acute and convalescent COVID-19 samples was the United States, Italy and Spain.

Germline assignment: CDR1 MNHNY and CDR2 SVGAGI (reference sequence). The CDR3 length is 16 residues. With 1 base clipped from V and 0 bases from J, the junction kept 5 bases outside the gene matches. Original handling: Cell counts per sample came from amplifying reference gene primers. TCRdb's copy holds only in-frame clones and misses some; the assay was immunoSEQ multiplex PCR. That table furnishes V, J and clone size, whereas the DNA furnished D and trimming. The sample holds 210,000 or so clones, about 90% seen once. The sequenced sample consisted of peripheral blood. V usage is TRBV6-6 and J usage is TRBJ2-7, with 8 bases identical to TRBD2. This clonotype was obtained from a woman in her sixties or seventies with acute or convalescent COVID-19. The CDR3 reads CASSYFELAGSYEQYF. DNA for the CDR3: TGTGCCAGCAGTTACTTCGAGCTAGCGGGCTCCTACGAGCAGTACTTC.